This record concerns one T cell receptor (beta chain) sequence. This receptor's antigen is unknown. No quality values exist for individual bases; no much larger clone is one base distant. Trimming costs V 2 bases and J 5 bases, and their ends lie 21 bases apart. Its CDR3 holds 17 amino acids, cysteine through phenylalanine. CDR3 DNA is the only sequence kept; it has 51 bases, read in frame from the first base. In the germline V gene, CDR1 corresponds to SGHTA and CDR2 to FQGNSA. The treatment or condition label on this specimen signifies: approximately 18 received Ad26.COV2.S at low or high dose, single or two shots; five or six received placebo; per-sample allocation not given. For vaccine and placebo recipients, repertoires were sequenced using samples collected on day 63 after the first injection. Between 29 July and 7 August 2020, Cohort 1b enrolled about 27 adults aged 18-55 years at one site in Boston, USA. Ad26.COV2.S was a replication-incompetent adenovirus type 26 vector that expressed a prefusion-stabilized SARS-CoV-2 spike protein derived from the original Wuhan strain.

TCRbeta CDR3 regions were sequenced with the immunoSEQ Assay. After extraction, genomic DNA underwent amplification by bias-controlled multiplex PCR, followed by high-throughput sequencing. As for the original processing: Collapsing and filtering of sequences were performed to quantify the absolute abundance of each unique TCRbeta CDR3 region. Usable DNA was measured by amplifying reference genes present in all nucleated cells, and TCRbeta template counts were normalized to that usable DNA to estimate T cell fraction. Repertoire TCRs were annotated as SARS-CoV-2-specific by exact matching of V gene, CDR3 amino acid sequence and J gene to a known reactive TCR set. The reference SARS-CoV-2 TCR set was derived from MIRA and filtered for enrichment in COVID-19-positive ImmuneCODE repertoires, a step that removed public or cross-reactive TCRs. Based on the MIRA antigens, annotated TCRs were further analysed at the level of specific ORF or position within ORF. Depth was the summed frequency of annotated unique rearrangements, while breadth was defined as annotated unique rearrangements over total unique productive rearrangements. TCR breadth was compared between groups using two-sided Wilcoxon rank-sum tests. TCRdb re-hosts the immuneACCESS table, in-frame sequences only. Its copies lack some clones; in the studies checked, an unresolved V gene accounts for under half of them, and the cause for the rest is not known. D and trimming come from the DNA, and the V and J calls and clone size come from that table. The sample records approximately 350,000 clones, over 75% of which are singletons. The ten most abundant clones make up roughly 3.1% of the sample.

The source of the sample is a study of Ad26.COV2.S vaccination and SARS-CoV-2 variants (dated by TCRdb to the early 2020s). In the study overall: Vaccine-arm donors came from COV1001, a multicentre, randomized, double-blind, placebo-controlled phase I-IIa trial of Ad26.COV2.S in healthy adults. Dosing of Ad26.COV2.S was intramuscular, at either 5x10^10 or 1x10^11 viral particles, delivered as one shot or as two shots spaced 56 days apart. TCRbeta repertoire sequencing served as the tool for gauging how specific and how broad the SARS-CoV-2-reactive T cell receptors were following Ad26.COV2.S vaccination. The TCR-sequenced set comprised approximately 30 samples: around 20 Ad26.COV2.S vaccine recipients, 5 placebo recipients and 8 SARS-CoV-2 convalescent individuals. Trial participants were randomized into five groups of five: low-dose or high-dose Ad26.COV2.S given once or twice, or placebo on both occasions. Investigators remained blinded to trial group allocation during experiments and outcome assessment. The study at large found these results: The study was not powered for comparison of responses between vaccine doses or regimens. After vaccination, spike-specific CD8+ and CD4+ T cell responses were reported to show substantial breadth. Vaccine and placebo recipients had similar non-spike TCR breadth, a finding consistent with the vaccine containing only spike. Higher spike-specific TCR breadth was observed in Ad26.COV2.S recipients than in placebo recipients (P = 0.0014). The authors noted that total T cell responses may have been underestimated by the TCR breadth and depth analyses.

The sequence came from a person aged 18-65 years who received the Ad26.COV2.S COVID-19 vaccine or a placebo. The sequence joins TRBV7-2 to TRBJ2-5, with a tentative D gene TRBD2 over 5 matching bases. This specimen consisted of peripheral blood, obtained in a trial of Ad26.COV2.S vaccine versus placebo. The CDR3 protein is CASSLPVRMVTGETQYF. The sequenced DNA is TGTGCCAGCAGCTTACCCGTCAGGATGGTTACGGGGGAGACCCAGTACTTC.